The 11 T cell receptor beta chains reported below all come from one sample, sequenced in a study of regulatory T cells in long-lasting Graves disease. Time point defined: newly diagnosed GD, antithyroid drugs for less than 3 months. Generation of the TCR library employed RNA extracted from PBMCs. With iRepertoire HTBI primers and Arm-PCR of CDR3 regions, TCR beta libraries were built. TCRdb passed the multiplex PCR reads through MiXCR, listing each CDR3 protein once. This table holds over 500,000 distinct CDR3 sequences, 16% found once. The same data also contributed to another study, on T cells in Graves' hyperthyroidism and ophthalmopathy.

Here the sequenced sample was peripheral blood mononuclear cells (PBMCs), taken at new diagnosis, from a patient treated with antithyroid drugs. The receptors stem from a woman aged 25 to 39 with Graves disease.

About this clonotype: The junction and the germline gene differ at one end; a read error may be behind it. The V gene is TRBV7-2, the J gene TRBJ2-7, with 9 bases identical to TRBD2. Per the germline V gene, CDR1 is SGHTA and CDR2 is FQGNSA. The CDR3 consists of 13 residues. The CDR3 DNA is TGTGCCGGCAGCTCGACTAGCGGTAGTAAGCAGTACTTC. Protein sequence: CAGSSTSGSKQYF.

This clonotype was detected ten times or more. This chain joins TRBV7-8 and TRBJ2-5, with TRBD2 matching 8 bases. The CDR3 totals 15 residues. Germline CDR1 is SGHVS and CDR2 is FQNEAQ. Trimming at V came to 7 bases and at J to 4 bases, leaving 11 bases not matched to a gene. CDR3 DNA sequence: TGTGCCAGCACCCTCGGGGGGGTTCCCCTAGAGACCCAGTACTTC. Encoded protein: CASTLGGVPLETQYF.

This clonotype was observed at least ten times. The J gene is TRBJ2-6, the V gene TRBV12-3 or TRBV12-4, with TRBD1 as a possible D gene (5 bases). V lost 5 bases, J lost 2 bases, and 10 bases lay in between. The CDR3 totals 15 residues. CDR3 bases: TGTGCCAGCAGTATCCCCAGGGCTGGGGCCAACGTCCTGACTTTC. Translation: CASSIPRAGANVLTF.

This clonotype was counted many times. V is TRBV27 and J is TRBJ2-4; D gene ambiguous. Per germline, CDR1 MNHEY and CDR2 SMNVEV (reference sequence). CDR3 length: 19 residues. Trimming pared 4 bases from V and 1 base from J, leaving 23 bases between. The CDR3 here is CASSSHYYTLREAKNIQYF. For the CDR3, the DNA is TGTGCCAGCAGTTCTCATTACTACACCCTCCGAGAGGCCAAAAACATTCAGTACTTC.

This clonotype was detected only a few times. CDR3 nucleotides: TGTGCCAGCAGTTTAGGTAGCGGGACCACCGAGCAGTTCTTC. Its translation: CASSLGSGTTEQFF. V is TRBV6-2 or TRBV6-3 and J is TRBJ2-1; 8 bases are shared with TRBD2. Trimming removed 4 bases from V and 10 bases from J; junction bases left unmatched: 9. The CDR3 is made up of 14 amino acids. Germline loops: CDR1 MNHEY, CDR2 SVGEGT.

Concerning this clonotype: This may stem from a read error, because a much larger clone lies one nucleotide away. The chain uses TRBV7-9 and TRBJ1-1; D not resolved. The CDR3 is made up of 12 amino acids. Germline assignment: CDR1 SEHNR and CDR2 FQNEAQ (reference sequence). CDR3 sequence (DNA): TGTGCCAGCAGGTTAGATGTTCCTAAAGCTTTCTTT. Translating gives CASRLDVPKAFF.

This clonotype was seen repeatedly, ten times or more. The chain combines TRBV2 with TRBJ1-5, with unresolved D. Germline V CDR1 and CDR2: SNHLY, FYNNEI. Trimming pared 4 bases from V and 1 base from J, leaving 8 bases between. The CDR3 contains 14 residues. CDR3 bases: TGTGCCAGCAGTGCTGGGGTCAGCAATCAGCCCCAGCATTTT. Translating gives CASSAGVSNQPQHF.

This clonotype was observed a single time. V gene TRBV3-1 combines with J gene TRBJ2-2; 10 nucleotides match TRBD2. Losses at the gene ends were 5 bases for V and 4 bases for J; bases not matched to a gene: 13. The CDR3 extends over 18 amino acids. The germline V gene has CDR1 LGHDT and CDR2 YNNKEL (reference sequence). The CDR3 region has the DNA TGTGCCAGCAGCGGGCCTAGCGGGAGCTCTTTCAGCACCGGGGAGCTGTTTTTT. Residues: CASSGPSGSSFSTGELFF.

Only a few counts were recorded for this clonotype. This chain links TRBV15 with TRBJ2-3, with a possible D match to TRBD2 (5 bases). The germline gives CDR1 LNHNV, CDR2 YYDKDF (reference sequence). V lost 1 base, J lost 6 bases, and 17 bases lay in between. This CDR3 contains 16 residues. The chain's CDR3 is CATSRVRSVRGDTQYF. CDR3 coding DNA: TGTGCCACCAGCAGAGTAAGGAGCGTACGAGGGGATACGCAGTATTTT.

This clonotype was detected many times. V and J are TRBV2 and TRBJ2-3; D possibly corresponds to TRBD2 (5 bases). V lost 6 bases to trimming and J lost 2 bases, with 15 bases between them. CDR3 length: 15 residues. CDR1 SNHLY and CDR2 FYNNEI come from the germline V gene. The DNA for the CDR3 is TGTGCCAGCAGAGAGGGCTTTAGCGACACAGATACGCAGTATTTT. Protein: CASREGFSDTDTQYF.

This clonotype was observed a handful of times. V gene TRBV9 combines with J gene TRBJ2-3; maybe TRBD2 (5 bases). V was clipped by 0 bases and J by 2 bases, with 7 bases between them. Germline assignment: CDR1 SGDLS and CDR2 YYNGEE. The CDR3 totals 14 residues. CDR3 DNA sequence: TGTGCCAGCAGCGTAGTGCTAGCCACAGATACGCAGTATTTT. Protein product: CASSVVLATDTQYF.